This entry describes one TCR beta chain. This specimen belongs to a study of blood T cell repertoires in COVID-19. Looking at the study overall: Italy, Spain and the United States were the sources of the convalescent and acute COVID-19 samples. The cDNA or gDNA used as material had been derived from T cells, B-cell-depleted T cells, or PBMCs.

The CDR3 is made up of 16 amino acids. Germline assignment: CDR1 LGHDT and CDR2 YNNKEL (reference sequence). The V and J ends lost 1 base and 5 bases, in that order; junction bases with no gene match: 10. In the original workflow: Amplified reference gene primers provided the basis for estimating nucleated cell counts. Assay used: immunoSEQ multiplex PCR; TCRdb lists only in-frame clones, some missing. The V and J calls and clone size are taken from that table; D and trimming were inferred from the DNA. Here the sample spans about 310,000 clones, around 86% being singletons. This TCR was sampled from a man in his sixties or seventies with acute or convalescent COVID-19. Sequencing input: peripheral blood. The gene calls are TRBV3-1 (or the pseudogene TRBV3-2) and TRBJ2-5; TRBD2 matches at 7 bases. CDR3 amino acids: CASSQGPLAIVETQYF. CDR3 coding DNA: TGTGCCAGCAGCCAAGGGCCACTAGCGATTGTGGAGACCCAGTACTTC.